What follows describes a single T cell receptor beta chain. The antigen is not known. A read error may be the cause here, since a much bigger clone is one base away. A read error is likely, as this CDR3 ends without the conserved phenylalanine or tryptophan. These data come from a study of tumor and adjacent non-tumor tissue in lung cancer. Background on the study: Histology: around 13 adenocarcinoma, a couple of squamous cell carcinoma, 1 small cell lung cancer.

The germline gives CDR1 SQVTM, CDR2 ANQGSEA. The CDR3 length is 14 residues. V dropped 4 bases and J dropped 3 bases, with 15 bases sitting between them. Three rounds of nested PCR, following a modified ARM-PCR protocol, produced the TCRbeta library. TCRdb re-analysed the multiplex PCR reads in MiXCR, keeping a single row per CDR3 protein. This sample has 100,000 to 150,000 distinct CDR3 sequences, with 66% found just once. General study points: Patients with more diverse tumor TCRs had worse survival.

RNA was extracted from bulk tissue without any cell sorting. The sample taken for sequencing was lung tumor tissue. The TCR comes from a man younger than 40 with non-small cell lung cancer. V and J are TRBV29-1 and TRBJ1-1; D ambiguous. In nucleotides, the CDR3 is TGCAGCGTTGCATCGGACCGATTTCACACTGAAGCTTTCTGT. Protein product: CSVASDRFHTEAFC.